This T cell receptor (beta chain) was sequenced in a study of cytomegalovirus exposure and HLA in healthy donors. Study-level information: A subsequent analysis reported that the 95 to 150 validation repertoires were produced on the same platform that had also been used for the roughly 670 first-cohort repertoires. Study findings and constraints: There were around 160 TCR beta chains listed as cytomegalovirus-associated. CMV antigen specificity was confirmed in vitro for a few CMV-associated chains.

The CDR3 length is 11 residues. Trimming cost V 8 bases and J 2 bases, with 4 bases left between them. The germline gives CDR1 MNHEY, CDR2 SMNVEV (reference sequence). Produced via immunoSEQ multiplex PCR; TCRdb's table is partial and in-frame only. This table holds 65,000 to 90,000 clones, 85% to 95% found once. While the first cohort had around 700 subjects, the donors belonged to the separate validation cohort of over a hundred subjects. Concerning this clone itself: Its cognate antigen is unknown.

Sequences were obtained from PBMCs. The clonotype comes from a man between 18 and 35 years old in good health and CMV-seronegative. This chain connects TRBV27 to TRBJ1-3; no reliable D call. For the CDR3, the DNA is TGTGCCAGCGTAGCTGGAAACACCATATATTTT. Amino acid sequence: CASVAGNTIYF.